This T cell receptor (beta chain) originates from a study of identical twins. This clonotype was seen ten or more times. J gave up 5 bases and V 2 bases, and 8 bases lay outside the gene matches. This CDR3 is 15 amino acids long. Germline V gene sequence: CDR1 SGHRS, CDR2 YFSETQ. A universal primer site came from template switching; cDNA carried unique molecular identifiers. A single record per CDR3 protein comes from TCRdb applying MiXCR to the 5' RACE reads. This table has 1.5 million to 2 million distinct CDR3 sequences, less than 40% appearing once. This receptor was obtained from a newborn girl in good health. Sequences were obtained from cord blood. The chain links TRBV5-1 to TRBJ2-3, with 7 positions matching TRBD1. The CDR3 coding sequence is TGCGCCAGCAGCTTTCCGAGACAGGGAAAAGATACGCAGTATTTT. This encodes CASSFPRQGKDTQYF.